This TCR beta chain originates from a study of blood T cell repertoires in COVID-19. TCRdb's table, derived via immunoSEQ multiplex PCR, lists solely in-frame clones and lacks some. The sample consists of fewer than 200,000 clones, more than 75% of them appearing once. Followed over time, Seattle patients had been enrolled while infection was active. V lost 5 bases, J lost 0 bases, and 2 bases stayed unmatched. The CDR3 covers 14 residues. The germline V gene has CDR1 SGHTA and CDR2 FQGTGA. The source of this sequence is a man aged 18 to 29 with COVID-19, enrolled during active disease. The V call is TRBV7-3, the J call TRBJ1-1; 8 bases are a match to TRBD1. The sequenced sample was peripheral blood. The DNA for the CDR3 is TGTGCCAGCAGCACACAGGGGGTGAACACTGAAGCTTTCTTT. It yields the protein CASSTQGVNTEAFF.